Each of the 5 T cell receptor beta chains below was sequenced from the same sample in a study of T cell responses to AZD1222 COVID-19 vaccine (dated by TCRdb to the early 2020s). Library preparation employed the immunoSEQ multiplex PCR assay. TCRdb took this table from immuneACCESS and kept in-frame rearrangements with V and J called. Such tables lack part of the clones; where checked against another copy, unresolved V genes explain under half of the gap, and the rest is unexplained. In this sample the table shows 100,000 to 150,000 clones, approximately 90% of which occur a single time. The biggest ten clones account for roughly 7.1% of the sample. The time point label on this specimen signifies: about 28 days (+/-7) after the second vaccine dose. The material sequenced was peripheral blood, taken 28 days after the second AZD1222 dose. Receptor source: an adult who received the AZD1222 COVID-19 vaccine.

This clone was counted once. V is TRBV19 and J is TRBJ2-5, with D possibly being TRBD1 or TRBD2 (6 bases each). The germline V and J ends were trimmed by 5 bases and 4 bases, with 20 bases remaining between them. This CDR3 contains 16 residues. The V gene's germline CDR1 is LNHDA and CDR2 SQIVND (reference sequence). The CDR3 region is CASSSGWGAVGETQYF. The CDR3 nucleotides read TGTGCCAGTAGTTCTGGTTGGGGGGCTGTTGGAGAGACCCAGTACTTC.

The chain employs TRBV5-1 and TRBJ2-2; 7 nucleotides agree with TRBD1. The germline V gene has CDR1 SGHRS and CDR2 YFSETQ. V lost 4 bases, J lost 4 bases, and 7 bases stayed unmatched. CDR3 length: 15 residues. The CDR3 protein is CASSATGRGTGELFF. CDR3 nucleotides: TGCGCCAGCAGCGCGACAGGGCGTGGCACCGGGGAGCTGTTTTTT. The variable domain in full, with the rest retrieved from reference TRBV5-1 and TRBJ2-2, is KAGVTQTPRYLIKTRGQQVTLSCSPISGHRSVSWYQQTPGQGLQFLFEYFSETQRNKGNFPGRFSGRQFSNSRSEMNVSTLELGDSALYLCASSATGRGTGELFFGEGSRLTVL.

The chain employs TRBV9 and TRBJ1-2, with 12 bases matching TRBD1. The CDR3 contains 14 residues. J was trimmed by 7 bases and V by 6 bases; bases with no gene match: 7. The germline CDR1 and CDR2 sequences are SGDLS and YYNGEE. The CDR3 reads CASNSGTGGSGYTF. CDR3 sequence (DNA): TGTGCCAGCAACTCCGGGACAGGGGGCTCTGGCTACACCTTC.

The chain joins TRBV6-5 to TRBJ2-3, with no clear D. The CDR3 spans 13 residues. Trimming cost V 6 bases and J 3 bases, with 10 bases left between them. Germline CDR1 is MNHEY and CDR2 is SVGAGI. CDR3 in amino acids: CASSATPTDTQYF. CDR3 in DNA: TGTGCCAGCAGCGCGACTCCAACAGATACGCAGTATTTT.

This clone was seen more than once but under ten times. In DNA form, the CDR3 reads TGTGCCTGGAGTGTACGGGACCCGTTGTTCACCGGGGAGCTGTTTTTT. This encodes CAWSVRDPLFTGELFF. The rearrangement links TRBV30 to TRBJ2-2; either TRBD1 or TRBD2 may supply D (5 bases each). The germline V gene has CDR1 GTSNPN and CDR2 SVGIG (reference sequence). Trimming cost V 0 bases and J 4 bases, with 15 bases left between them. CDR3 length equals 16 residues. Combining the CDR3 with reference TRBV30 and TRBJ2-2 gives the whole variable domain SQTIHQWPATLVQPVGSPLSLECTVEGTSNPNLYWYRQAAGRGLQLLFYSVGIGQISSEVPQNLSASRPQDRQFILSSKKLLLSDSGFYLCAWSVRDPLFTGELFFGEGSRLTVL.